Listed below are T cell receptor beta chains from one sample, sequenced in a study of identical twins. TCRdb reprocessed the 5' RACE reads with MiXCR, giving one entry per CDR3 protein. Here the sample spans 1.5 million to 2 million distinct CDR3 sequences, around 33% being singletons. The sample consisted of cord blood. These receptors all stem from a newborn girl in good health. CDR3s leave out the opening cysteine and the closing phenylalanine or tryptophan.

v_call,cdr3_aa
TRBV7-2,ASGLDKNYDYT
TRBV27,ASSLAPLDGQETQF
TRBV6-5,ASSYSTRGGSNQPQH
TRBV11-2,ASSLTGQGKSDTQY
TRBV20-1,SARLGPNQPQH
TRBV30,AWSVGSTANSLLH
TRBV3-1,ASRLLAGAHNEQF
TRBV20-1,SAARTSGYTDTQY
TRBV6-1,ASRFVRRTEAF
TRBV7-9,ASGQGGEAF
TRBV4-2,ASSQVTTGELF
TRBV5-1,ASSLLLTTNTEAF
TRBV5-1,ASSLVPQVGDTQY
TRBV29-1,SVSGYNEQF
TRBV28,ASSLFPSRRRNNEQY
TRBV6-1,ASRSGRSRYGYT
TRBV10-3,AISADRGEQF
TRBV7-9,ASSVDTIRDRTYEQY
TRBV28,ASSLYVGQGGYT
TRBV28,ASSLLGTGGRYEQY
TRBV7-7,ASSLEDSGANVLT
TRBV18,ASSPGTGGAKAF
TRBV28,ASSFPALAGVFTGELF
TRBV10-3,ANLYSVGAGDTQY
TRBV15,ATSRDWGSTDTQY
TRBV20-1,SARERTSGTYNEQF
TRBV20-1,SARRTGGHQPQH
TRBV6-6,ASSYSKTSPYEQY
TRBV10-2,ASNSRGAKNIQY
TRBV4-2,ASSPRLAGRVRGNEQF
TRBV4-2,ASSPGTIRTDTQY
TRBV7-2,ASSKRLITDTQY
TRBV2,ASRSPTSSYNEQF
TRBV4-2,ASSLIGTGAEKLF
TRBV12-3/TRBV12-4,ASSLVGLLAKNIQY